This T cell receptor (beta chain) was recovered during a study of cytomegalovirus exposure and HLA in healthy donors. CDR1 and CDR2 (germline): SGHNT, YENEEA. The CDR3 has 17 amino acids. V was pared by 5 bases and J by 4 bases, with 6 bases of the junction left unmatched. PCR was performed using 60 Vbeta and 13 Jbeta primers. This table comes from immunoSEQ multiplex PCR, and its TCRdb copy is limited to in-frame clones, with some not included. This table holds about 130,000 clones, about 74% found once. What was sequenced was PBMCs. V is TRBV11-3 and J is TRBJ2-6, with 12 bases identical to TRBD1. The receptor's source is a woman between 50 and 59 years old in good health and CMV-seropositive. CDR3 DNA sequence: TGTGCCAGCAGCACCGGGACAGGGGGCGCGGGGGCCAACGTCCTGACTTTC. It specifies CASSTGTGGAGANVLTF.